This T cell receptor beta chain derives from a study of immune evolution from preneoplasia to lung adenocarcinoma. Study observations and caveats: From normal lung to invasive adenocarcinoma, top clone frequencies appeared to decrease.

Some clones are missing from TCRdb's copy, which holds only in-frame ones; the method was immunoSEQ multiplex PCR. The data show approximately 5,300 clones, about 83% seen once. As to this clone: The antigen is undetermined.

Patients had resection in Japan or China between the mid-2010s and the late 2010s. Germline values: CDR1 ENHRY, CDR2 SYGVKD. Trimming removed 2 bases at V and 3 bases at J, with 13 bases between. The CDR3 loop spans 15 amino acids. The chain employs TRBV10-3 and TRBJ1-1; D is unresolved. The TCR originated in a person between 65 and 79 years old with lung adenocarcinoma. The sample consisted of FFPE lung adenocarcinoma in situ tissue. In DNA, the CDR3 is TGTGCCATCAGTGAGATGCGGGCGTCCGACACTGAAGCTTTCTTT. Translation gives CAISEMRASDTEAFF.